The rows below give T cell receptor beta chains drawn from one sample of a study of beta chain features in type 1 diabetes. Using immunoSEQ multiplex PCR, the repertoire was profiled, and TCRdb retains in-frame clones only, with some absent. The table has about 700,000 clones, roughly 12% seen once. The sequencing input was naive CD4+ T cells from blood. These receptors originate from a man aged 18 to 30 with type 1 diabetes. CDR3s include the opening cysteine and the closing phenylalanine or tryptophan. D genes are given only for firm matches. Clone size is given for some rows only: seen once, a few or many times, or a class if the clone is expanded.

CDR3 DNA: TGCAGCGTTTTAGTAGGGGGTGGAAGCACCGGGGAGCTGTTTTTT
CDR3 protein: CSVLVGGGSTGELFF
clone size: .
D gene: .
V gene: TRBV29-1
J gene: TRBJ2-2

CDR3 DNA: TGTGCCAGCAGCGTAATAACAGGGGCGGGTGAAAAACTGTTTTTT
CDR3 protein: CASSVITGAGEKLFF
clone size: few
D gene: TRBD1
V gene: TRBV9
J gene: TRBJ1-4

CDR3 DNA: TGTGCCAGCAGCTTAAATGGCGGCGGAAGCACAGATACGCAGTATTTT
CDR3 protein: CASSLNGGGSTDTQYF
clone size: .
D gene: .
V gene: TRBV11-2
J gene: TRBJ2-3

CDR3 DNA: TGTGCCTGGAGGGAGCCCAGGGAGGGCTCGGGTGGCTACACCTTC
CDR3 protein: CAWREPREGSGGYTF
clone size: few
D gene: .
V gene: TRBV30
J gene: TRBJ1-2

CDR3 DNA: TGTGCCAGCAGCCAAGGACCAAACACTGAAGCTTTCTTT
CDR3 protein: CASSQGPNTEAFF
clone size: .
D gene: .
V gene: TRBV9
J gene: TRBJ1-1

CDR3 DNA: TGTGCCAGCAGCCAACTTACAGGGGACAATTCACCCCTCCACTTT
CDR3 protein: CASSQLTGDNSPLHF
clone size: .
D gene: TRBD1
V gene: TRBV14
J gene: TRBJ1-6

CDR3 DNA: TGTGCCTGGACAGTGGGGCGAAACCCCACCAATGAGCAGTTCTTC
CDR3 protein: CAWTVGRNPTNEQFF
clone size: .
D gene: .
V gene: TRBV30
J gene: TRBJ2-1

CDR3 DNA: TGCGCCAGCAGCTTCCAAGGACAGACCTACAATGAGCAGTTCTTC
CDR3 protein: CASSFQGQTYNEQFF
clone size: .
D gene: .
V gene: TRBV5-1
J gene: TRBJ2-1

CDR3 DNA: TGTGCCAGCAGTGCGGGGGGCCGCAATCAGCCCCAGCATTTT
CDR3 protein: CASSAGGRNQPQHF
clone size: few
D gene: .
V gene: TRBV2
J gene: TRBJ1-5

CDR3 DNA: TGTGCCAGCAGTTACCGGGACAGTTTTTCCACTGAAGCTTTCTTT
CDR3 protein: CASSYRDSFSTEAFF
clone size: few
D gene: TRBD1
V gene: TRBV6-5
J gene: TRBJ1-1

CDR3 DNA: TGTGCCAGCAGTGGTTGGGGCAGGGCAAACGTGGGCTACACCTTC
CDR3 protein: CASSGWGRANVGYTF
clone size: few
D gene: .
V gene: TRBV25-1
J gene: TRBJ1-2

CDR3 DNA: TGCGCCAGCAGCCAAGAGGTCAAGCTCTCCTACGAGCAGTACTTC
CDR3 protein: CASSQEVKLSYEQYF
clone size: few
D gene: .
V gene: TRBV4-1
J gene: TRBJ2-7

CDR3 DNA: TGCAGTGCTAGTCCCCAAGTTGGGCAGTACTTC
CDR3 protein: CSASPQVGQYF
clone size: few
D gene: .
V gene: TRBV20-1
J gene: TRBJ2-7

CDR3 DNA: TGTGCCAGCAGCCCCATAGACAGGGGCACTGAAGCTTTCTTT
CDR3 protein: CASSPIDRGTEAFF
clone size: .
D gene: TRBD1
V gene: TRBV9
J gene: TRBJ1-1

CDR3 DNA: TGTGCCAGCAGCCCTCGACAGGGGGCGGTTGGTGGCTACACCTTC
CDR3 protein: CASSPRQGAVGGYTF
clone size: few
D gene: TRBD1
V gene: TRBV7-9
J gene: TRBJ1-2

CDR3 DNA: TGTGCCAGCAGTTTAATCTCCCTTGGACAGGCATTATACAATGAGCAGTTCTTC
CDR3 protein: CASSLISLGQALYNEQFF
clone size: .
D gene: TRBD1
V gene: TRBV27
J gene: TRBJ2-1

CDR3 DNA: TGTGCCAGCAGCCAAGACGGCCCAGGACTAGCCAAAAACATTCAGTACTTC
CDR3 protein: CASSQDGPGLAKNIQYF
clone size: .
D gene: .
V gene: TRBV4-2
J gene: TRBJ2-4

CDR3 DNA: TGTGCCTGGGGGACAGGGCGGGCAAAAAACACTGAAGCTTTCTTT
CDR3 protein: CAWGTGRAKNTEAFF
clone size: few
D gene: TRBD1
V gene: TRBV30
J gene: TRBJ1-1

CDR3 DNA: TGCGCCAGCAGCCAGACCGGGGTGGTTTCGGATACGCAGTATTTT
CDR3 protein: CASSQTGVVSDTQYF
clone size: .
D gene: .
V gene: TRBV4-1
J gene: TRBJ2-3

CDR3 DNA: TGTGCCAGCAGCTCACAGACGGAAGTAACGACTGAAGCTTTCTTT
CDR3 protein: CASSSQTEVTTEAFF
clone size: .
D gene: .
V gene: TRBV13
J gene: TRBJ1-1

CDR3 DNA: TGTGCCTGGCTTAAGGGAGTTACAACCGGGGAGCTGTTTTTT
CDR3 protein: CAWLKGVTTGELFF
clone size: .
D gene: .
V gene: TRBV30
J gene: TRBJ2-2

CDR3 DNA: TGTGCCAGCAGTTCCCACAGGGGAACCAAAAACATTCAGTACTTC
CDR3 protein: CASSSHRGTKNIQYF
clone size: .
D gene: TRBD1
V gene: TRBV27
J gene: TRBJ2-4

CDR3 DNA: TGTGCCAGCGGGAAGGGGAGGGATTATCAGCCCCAGCATTTT
CDR3 protein: CASGKGRDYQPQHF
clone size: few
D gene: .
V gene: TRBV2
J gene: TRBJ1-5

CDR3 DNA: TGTGCCAGCAGCTTCGTCAGTGCCAGCTATAATTCACCCCTCCACTTT
CDR3 protein: CASSFVSASYNSPLHF
clone size: few
D gene: .
V gene: TRBV5-6
J gene: TRBJ1-6

CDR3 DNA: TGTGCCTGGATAAGGGGGGCCGAGCAGTACTTC
CDR3 protein: CAWIRGAEQYF
clone size: .
D gene: .
V gene: TRBV30
J gene: TRBJ2-7

CDR3 DNA: TGTGCCAGCAGCTTATCGGCAGTAGGTGAAGCTTTCTTT
CDR3 protein: CASSLSAVGEAFF
clone size: .
D gene: .
V gene: TRBV7-8
J gene: TRBJ1-1

CDR3 DNA: TGTGCCAGCTCACCAATCGCGTACAACAGGGGGCGCGGAGCCGGGGAGCTGTTTTTT
CDR3 protein: CASSPIAYNRGRGAGELFF
clone size: few
D gene: TRBD1
V gene: TRBV18
J gene: TRBJ2-2

CDR3 DNA: TGTGCCAGCAGCTCCGCAGGCCTTACCGGGGAGCTGTTTTTT
CDR3 protein: CASSSAGLTGELFF
clone size: .
D gene: .
V gene: TRBV9
J gene: TRBJ2-2

CDR3 DNA: TGTGCCAGCAGTTTACAACAGGCCCAGCCCCAGCATTTT
CDR3 protein: CASSLQQAQPQHF
clone size: .
D gene: .
V gene: TRBV6-6
J gene: TRBJ1-5

CDR3 DNA: TGTGCCAGCAGCTTGGTACCCCTGTACAATGAGCAGTTCTTC
CDR3 protein: CASSLVPLYNEQFF
clone size: few
D gene: .
V gene: TRBV5-6
J gene: TRBJ2-1

CDR3 DNA: TGTGCCAGTAGTACGACAAGTTCACCCCTCCACTTT
CDR3 protein: CASSTTSSPLHF
clone size: few
D gene: .
V gene: TRBV19
J gene: TRBJ1-6

CDR3 DNA: TGTGCCAGTCATCCCCCGGGACTAGCGGGGGGGGAGACCCAGTACTTC
CDR3 protein: CASHPPGLAGGETQYF
clone size: few
D gene: TRBD2
V gene: TRBV28
J gene: TRBJ2-5

CDR3 DNA: TGTGCCAGTAGCTTCGACGGTGGGGGCCCTATTTATGGCTACACCTTC
CDR3 protein: CASSFDGGGPIYGYTF
clone size: .
D gene: .
V gene: TRBV19
J gene: TRBJ1-2

CDR3 DNA: TGTGCCTGGAGTGTACGACACAATAACTATGGCTACACCTTC
CDR3 protein: CAWSVRHNNYGYTF
clone size: .
D gene: .
V gene: TRBV30
J gene: TRBJ1-2

CDR3 DNA: TGTGCCAGCAGCTTAGGGACAGCAGAGACCCAGTACTTC
CDR3 protein: CASSLGTAETQYF
clone size: .
D gene: .
V gene: TRBV7-2
J gene: TRBJ2-5

CDR3 DNA: TGCGCCAGCAGCCAAGAGAATGTGGGGGGGCCAGGGGATACGCAGTATTTT
CDR3 protein: CASSQENVGGPGDTQYF
clone size: few
D gene: .
V gene: TRBV4-1
J gene: TRBJ2-3

CDR3 DNA: TGTGCCAGTAGTATCCTGACAGCTACCTACAATGAGCAGTTCTTC
CDR3 protein: CASSILTATYNEQFF
clone size: .
D gene: .
V gene: TRBV19
J gene: TRBJ2-1

CDR3 DNA: TGTGCCAGCTCACCGTCCCCCGGGCACGAGCAGTACTTC
CDR3 protein: CASSPSPGHEQYF
clone size: once
D gene: .
V gene: TRBV18
J gene: TRBJ2-7

CDR3 DNA: TGTGCCAGCAGCGGACTAGCGGGGACGAAGTTCTTC
CDR3 protein: CASSGLAGTKFF
clone size: few
D gene: TRBD2
V gene: TRBV6-1
J gene: TRBJ2-1

CDR3 DNA: TGTGCCAGCTCACCAGCTCCCTCTGGAAACACCATATATTTT
CDR3 protein: CASSPAPSGNTIYF
clone size: .
D gene: .
V gene: TRBV18
J gene: TRBJ1-3

CDR3 DNA: TGTGCCAGCATCTGGACAGGGGGAAGACCTGAAGCTTTCTTT
CDR3 protein: CASIWTGGRPEAFF
clone size: few
D gene: TRBD1
V gene: TRBV6-6
J gene: TRBJ1-1

CDR3 DNA: TGTGCCAGCAGTCCCTTGGCCGATTACGAGCAGTACTTC
CDR3 protein: CASSPLADYEQYF
clone size: .
D gene: .
V gene: TRBV28
J gene: TRBJ2-7

CDR3 DNA: TGTGCCAGCAGTGCCGGGACAGGAAATTCACCCCTCCACTTT
CDR3 protein: CASSAGTGNSPLHF
clone size: .
D gene: TRBD1
V gene: TRBV2
J gene: TRBJ1-6

CDR3 DNA: TGTGCCAGCAGTGAAGTCGGGTTAGCAGATACGCAGTATTTT
CDR3 protein: CASSEVGLADTQYF
clone size: few
D gene: .
V gene: TRBV2
J gene: TRBJ2-3

CDR3 DNA: TGTGCCTGGAGAGTTGACTCAAGGAACACCGGGGAGCTGTTTTTT
CDR3 protein: CAWRVDSRNTGELFF
clone size: .
D gene: .
V gene: TRBV30
J gene: TRBJ2-2

CDR3 DNA: TGTGCCAGCAGCTTAACCGGCTACGAGCAGTACTTC
CDR3 protein: CASSLTGYEQYF
clone size: few
D gene: .
V gene: TRBV7-9
J gene: TRBJ2-7

CDR3 DNA: TGCGCCAGCTCATCCGGGACAGGACGCTACGAGCAGTACTTC
CDR3 protein: CASSSGTGRYEQYF
clone size: few
D gene: TRBD1
V gene: TRBV5-1
J gene: TRBJ2-7

CDR3 DNA: TGTGCCTGGAAGAATTTAGCGGGGGGACTCACAGATACGCAGTATTTT
CDR3 protein: CAWKNLAGGLTDTQYF
clone size: .
D gene: TRBD2
V gene: TRBV30
J gene: TRBJ2-3

CDR3 DNA: TGTGCCAGCAAGCCCGACCTCACCGGGGAGCTGTTTTTT
CDR3 protein: CASKPDLTGELFF
clone size: few
D gene: .
V gene: TRBV2
J gene: TRBJ2-2

CDR3 DNA: TGTGCCAGCACCCGGGACATGGCCGGTCTGCAGTACTTC
CDR3 protein: CASTRDMAGLQYF
clone size: .
D gene: .
V gene: TRBV2
J gene: TRBJ2-7

CDR3 DNA: TGTGCCAGCAGTGACGGAGGGTTCACTGGGACCCAGTACTTC
CDR3 protein: CASSDGGFTGTQYF
clone size: few
D gene: .
V gene: TRBV2
J gene: TRBJ2-5

CDR3 DNA: TGTGCCAGCAGTGGCGGCCTAGCGGGGATCTACGAGCAGTACTTC
CDR3 protein: CASSGGLAGIYEQYF
clone size: .
D gene: TRBD2
V gene: TRBV6-1
J gene: TRBJ2-7